This TCR beta chain was retrieved from a study of CD8+ T cells in alopecia areata (dated by TCRdb to between 2017 and 2018). In terms of the full investigation: Treated patients were enrolled in an open-label pilot trial of oral tofacitinib, 5 to 10 mg twice daily, for moderate-to-severe alopecia areata. Patients stayed on tofacitinib for 6 to 18 months and then had 6 months of follow-up off drug so that delayed response and recurrence could be assessed. For the treated patients, the SALT score, which quantifies what percentage of scalp surface area is affected, served as the measure of disease severity. High-throughput TCRbeta sequencing was used to examine T cell clonal expansion in alopecia areata in both the C3H/HeJ mouse model and human patients. On the human side, TCRbeta sequencing was run on scalp tissue and on sorted CD4+ and CD8+ peripheral blood T cells from healthy controls and from alopecia areata patients with either patchy or totalis/universalis disease. Biopsies were taken from tofacitinib-treated patients at baseline and at 4 and 24 weeks of treatment, and a later scalp biopsy was taken in several of the tofacitinib-treated patients. Scalp clonality was compared across normal scalp (n=4), patchy alopecia areata scalp (n=8), and alopecia totalis/universalis scalp (n=8). RNA came from the PAXgene miRNA kit for fixed scalp, the miRNeasy kit for PBMCs, and the RNeasy kit for mouse skin. immunoSEQ multiplex PCR using 35 Vbeta forward primers and 13 Jbeta reverse primers was used to amplify TCRbeta CDR3 regions. The full study reports these points: During tofacitinib treatment, many expanded lesional clones remained in scalp and blood, and this persistence may partly explain relapse after treatment is stopped. TCR sequences shared between patients were less clear than in mice, possibly partly because of HLA diversity in the patient population. Because the treated cohort was small and included a single nonresponder, larger studies are needed to assess links between baseline CD8+ expansion and response. Unlike mouse skin, which is dominated by gammadelta T cells, normal human skin has resident alphabeta T cells that are also sequenced, and this complicates analysis of the scalp TCR repertoire. Higher clonality and more expanded CD8+ clones were observed in lesional scalp than in normal scalp, particularly in alopecia totalis/universalis, a finding suggestive of antigenic drive. Tofacitinib significantly decreased scalp clonality and the number of expanded CD8+ clones among the top 100 scalp clones.

The germline V gene gives CDR1 as MGHRA and CDR2 as YSYEKL. The junction shows trimming of 0 bases on V and 5 bases on J, plus 4 bases between the germline ends. From cysteine to phenylalanine, the CDR3 is 12 amino acids long. The sequence is cut down to CDR3 DNA, 36 bases in frame from base 1. Libraries came from the immunoSEQ multiplex PCR assay. RNA was extracted from all samples and reverse transcribed into cDNA as template for TCR sequencing. SuperScript III was used to make first-strand cDNA, primed with a 2:1 mix of oligo-dT and random hexamers. A synthetic immune receptor repertoire was used to measure amplification bias, and any remaining bias was corrected computationally. Per the original workflow: Raw reads were preprocessed to remove errors, and CDR3 was defined according to IMGT conventions as the region from the conserved cysteine to phenylalanine. Clonality was computed by normalizing Shannon entropy by log2 of the number of productive unique TCRs and subtracting the result from 1. Scalp TCRbeta sequences were cross-referenced with sorted blood CD4 and CD8 repertoires so that the CD4 or CD8 identity of scalp clones could be inferred. In TCRdb, the immuneACCESS table is reduced to in-frame sequences with V and J assigned. These tables do not hold every clone; where another copy was compared, an unresolved V gene accounts for under half, and the others remain unexplained. V and J calls and clone size are those listed in that table; D and trimming were worked out from the DNA. The sample contains roughly 150,000 clones, 45% to 60% of them found a single time. The biggest ten clones account for more than 15% of the sample.

Remarks on this clone: The clone's antigen remains unknown. Base qualities are not at hand, and no much larger clone is one base apart.

In the paper's terms, the time point label means: 4 weeks on oral tofacitinib. The meaning of the sample's treatment or condition label: oral pan-JAK inhibitor, 5-10 mg twice daily. Peripheral blood and lesional scalp punch biopsies were obtained from patients with alopecia areata. After PBMCs were isolated by density centrifugation and stained for CD3, CD4 and CD8, a FACSAria was used to sort CD4+ and CD8+ T cells. This clonotype was obtained from a human donor with alopecia areata. Sequenced material: CD8+ T cells sorted from blood, taken at week 4, from a patient treated with tofacitinib. Recombination linked TRBV4-1 to TRBJ2-5; no D gene call is confident. Here is the DNA: TGCGCCAGCAGCCAAGATAAGGAGACCCAGTACTTC. The resulting protein is CASSQDKETQYF.